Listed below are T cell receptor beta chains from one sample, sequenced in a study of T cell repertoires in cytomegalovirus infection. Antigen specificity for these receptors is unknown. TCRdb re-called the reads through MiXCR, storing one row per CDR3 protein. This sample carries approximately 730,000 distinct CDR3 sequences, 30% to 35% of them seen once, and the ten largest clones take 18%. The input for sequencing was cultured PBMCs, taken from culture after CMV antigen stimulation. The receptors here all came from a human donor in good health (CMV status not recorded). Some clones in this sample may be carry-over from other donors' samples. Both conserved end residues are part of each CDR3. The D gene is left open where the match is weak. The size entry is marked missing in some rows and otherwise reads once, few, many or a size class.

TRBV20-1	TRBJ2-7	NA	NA	TGCAGTGCCAATAGGCTAGCCTCCTACGAGCAGTACTTC	CSANRLASYEQYF
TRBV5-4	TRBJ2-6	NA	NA	TGTGCCAGCAGCTTGAGAACGGGGGCCAACGTCCTGACTTTC	CASSLRTGANVLTF
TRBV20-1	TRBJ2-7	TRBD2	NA	TGCAGTGCCGGTAGGCTAGCGGTAAAGGTCTACGAGCAGTACTTC	CSAGRLAVKVYEQYF
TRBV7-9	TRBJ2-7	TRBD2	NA	TGTGCCAGCAGCCCCAATAGCGGGGGCCCCTACGAGCAGTACTTC	CASSPNSGGPYEQYF
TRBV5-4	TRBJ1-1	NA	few	TGTGCCAGCGGACACCCAGGAGAACTCACTGAAGCTTTCTTT	CASGHPGELTEAFF
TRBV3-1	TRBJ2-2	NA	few	TGTGCCAGCAGCCCCACCCGAGGGGGCGGGGAGCTGTTTTTT	CASSPTRGGGELFF
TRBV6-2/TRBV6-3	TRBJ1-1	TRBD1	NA	TGTGCCAGCAGTTATTTCGGGCAGGGGGGGCCGAACACTGAAGCTTTCTTT	CASSYFGQGGPNTEAFF
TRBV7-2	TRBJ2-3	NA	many	TGTGCCAGCAGTCAAGAGATTTCTAGCACAGATACGCAGTATTTT	CASSQEISSTDTQYF
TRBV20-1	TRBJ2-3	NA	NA	TGCAGTGCCAAGCTCGGGTTATCTTACGATACGCAGTATTTT	CSAKLGLSYDTQYF
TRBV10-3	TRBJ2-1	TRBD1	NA	TGTGCCATCATGGGACAGGGTTCGAATGAGCAGTTCTTC	CAIMGQGSNEQFF
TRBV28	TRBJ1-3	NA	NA	TGTGCCAGCAGTTTGGATACCTCTGGAAACACCATATATTTT	CASSLDTSGNTIYF
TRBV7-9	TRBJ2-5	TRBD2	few	TGTGCCAGCAGCTTAGTAGAGAGCGGGGCCCAAGAGACCCAGTACTTC	CASSLVESGAQETQYF
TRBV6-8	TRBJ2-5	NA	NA	TGTGCCAGCAGTTACTCTGACAGGCGTCCACACCAGTACTTC	CASSYSDRRPHQYF
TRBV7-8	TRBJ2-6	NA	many	TGTGCCAGCAGCTTACCAGGACCGAGCTCTGGGGCCAACGTCCTGACTTTC	CASSLPGPSSGANVLTF
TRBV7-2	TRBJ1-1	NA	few	TGTGCCAGCAGCTTAAACAGGGAAACTTTCTTT	CASSLNRETFF
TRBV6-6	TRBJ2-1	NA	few	TGTGCCAGCAGTTACCCCCGCGGAGGCACGACTTACAATGAGCAGTTCTTC	CASSYPRGGTTYNEQFF
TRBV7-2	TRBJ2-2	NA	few	TGTGCCAGCAGCCCTAGGCGCGCCGGGGAGCTGTTTTTT	CASSPRRAGELFF
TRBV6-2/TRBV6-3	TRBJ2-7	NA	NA	TGTGCCAGCAGTTACTCTAGGACCTATTACGAGCAGTACTTC	CASSYSRTYYEQYF
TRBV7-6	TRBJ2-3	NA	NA	TGTGCCAGCAGCCCAAACCAGGATACGCAGTATTTT	CASSPNQDTQYF
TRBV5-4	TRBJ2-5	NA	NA	TGTGCCAGCAGCTTGGACGGGTTCGGGACCCAGTACTTC	CASSLDGFGTQYF
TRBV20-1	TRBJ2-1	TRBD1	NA	TGCAGTGCTAGAGATCTTACAGGGGCCTACAATGAGCAGTTCTTC	CSARDLTGAYNEQFF
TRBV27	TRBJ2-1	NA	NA	TGTGCCAGCAGCCCCTACCGAAGTGTGGGCAGGGTCAATGAGCAGTTCTTC	CASSPYRSVGRVNEQFF
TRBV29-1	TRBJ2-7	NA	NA	TGCAGCGTCCGACAAAACTCCTACGAGCAGTACTTC	CSVRQNSYEQYF
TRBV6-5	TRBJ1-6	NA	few	TGTGCCAGCAGCCCGCCGGGTGAGGGCTCCTATAATTCACCCCTCCACTTT	CASSPPGEGSYNSPLHF
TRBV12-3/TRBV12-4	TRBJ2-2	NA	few	TGTGCCAGCAGTTTTGGGGGGCCGGTCATGGGGGAGCTGTTTTTT	CASSFGGPVMGELFF
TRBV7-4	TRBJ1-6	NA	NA	TGTGCCAGCAGCTTAGCGCAGGGATATTCACCCCTCCACTTT	CASSLAQGYSPLHF
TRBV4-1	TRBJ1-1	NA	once	TGCGCCAGCAGCCAAGATGAGGCAGGTGTGGTTGACACTGAAGCTTTCTTT	CASSQDEAGVVDTEAFF
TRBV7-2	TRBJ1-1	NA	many	TGTGCCAGCAGTAGAGAGAGGGGCAGGGCTGAAGCTTTCTTT	CASSRERGRAEAFF
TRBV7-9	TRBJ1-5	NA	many	TGTGCCAGCAGCTTAGACCCTAAGCGGCCCCAGCATTTT	CASSLDPKRPQHF
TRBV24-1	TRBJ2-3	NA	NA	TGTGCCACCAGTGATTTTAGTAGCGCTGATACGCAGTATTTT	CATSDFSSADTQYF
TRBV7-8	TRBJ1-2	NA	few	TGTGCCAGCAGCTTACAGGTTAACTATGGCTACACCTTC	CASSLQVNYGYTF
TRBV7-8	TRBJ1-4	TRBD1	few	TGTGCCAGCAGCGAATTCAGGGGGGCTAATGAAAAACTGTTTTTT	CASSEFRGANEKLFF
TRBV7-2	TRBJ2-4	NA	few	TGTGCCAGCAGCTTATCCAGGGGTCGGTACATTCAGTACTTC	CASSLSRGRYIQYF
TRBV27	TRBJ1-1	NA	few	TGTGCCAGCAGTTTATCGGAGAGGGCTTACACTGAAGCTTTCTTT	CASSLSERAYTEAFF
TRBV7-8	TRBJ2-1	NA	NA	TGTGCCAGCAGCCTACTAGCATCCCGGGGGAATGAGCAGTTCTTC	CASSLLASRGNEQFF
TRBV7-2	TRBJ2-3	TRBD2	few	TGTGCCAGCAGCTTGACTAGCGGGATGGGGTCCGATACGCAGTATTTT	CASSLTSGMGSDTQYF
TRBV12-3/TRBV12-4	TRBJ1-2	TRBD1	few	TGTGCCAGCAGCCCACCCCGACACGGGACAGGGGTCGACTATGGCTACACCTTC	CASSPPRHGTGVDYGYTF
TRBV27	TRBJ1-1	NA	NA	TGTGCCAGCAGTTTACTTGGATTGGGGTTCGGTACTGAAGCTTTCTTT	CASSLLGLGFGTEAFF
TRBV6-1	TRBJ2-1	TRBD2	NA	TGTGCCAGTTCTCCGGGACTAGCTTGGAGTGAGCAGTTCTTC	CASSPGLAWSEQFF
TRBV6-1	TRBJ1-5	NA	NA	TGTGCCAGCAGTGAACTGGGGGGCTGGGGGGGCAATCAGCCCCAGCATTTT	CASSELGGWGGNQPQHF
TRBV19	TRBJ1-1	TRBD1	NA	TGTGCCAGTAGCGACCACCTCCGGGGACAGGGTGGATTTGAAGCTTTCTTT	CASSDHLRGQGGFEAFF